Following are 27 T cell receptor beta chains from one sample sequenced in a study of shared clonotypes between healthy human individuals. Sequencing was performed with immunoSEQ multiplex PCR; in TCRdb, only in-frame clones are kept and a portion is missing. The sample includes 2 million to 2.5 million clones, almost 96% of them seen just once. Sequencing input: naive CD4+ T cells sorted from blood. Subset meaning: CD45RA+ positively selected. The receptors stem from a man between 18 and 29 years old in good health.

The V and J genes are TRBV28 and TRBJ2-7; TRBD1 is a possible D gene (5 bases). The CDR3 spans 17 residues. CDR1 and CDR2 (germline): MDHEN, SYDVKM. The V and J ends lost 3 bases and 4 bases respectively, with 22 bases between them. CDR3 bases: TGTGCCAGCAGTTTCCTCGTGCTTTCCCAGGGTGCTTACGAGCAGTACTTC. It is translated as CASSFLVLSQGAYEQYF.

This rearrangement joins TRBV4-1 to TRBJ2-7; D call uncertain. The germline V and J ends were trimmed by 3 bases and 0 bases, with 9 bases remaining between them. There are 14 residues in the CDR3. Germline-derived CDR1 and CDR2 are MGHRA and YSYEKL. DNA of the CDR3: TGCGCCAGCAGCCATGCTCCCCTCTCCTACGAGCAGTACTTC. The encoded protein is CASSHAPLSYEQYF.

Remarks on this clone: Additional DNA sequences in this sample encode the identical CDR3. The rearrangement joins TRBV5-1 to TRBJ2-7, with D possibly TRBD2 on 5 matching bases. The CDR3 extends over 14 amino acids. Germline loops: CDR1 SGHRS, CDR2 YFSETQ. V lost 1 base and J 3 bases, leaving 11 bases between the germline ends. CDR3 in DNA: TGCGCCAGCAGCTTGATCCCCGGAGGCTACGAGCAGTACTTC. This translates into CASSLIPGGYEQYF.

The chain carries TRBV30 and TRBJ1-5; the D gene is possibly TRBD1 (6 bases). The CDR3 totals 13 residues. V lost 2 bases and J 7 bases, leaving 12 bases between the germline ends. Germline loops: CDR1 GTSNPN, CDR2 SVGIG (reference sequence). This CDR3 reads CAWSTPGGQPQHF. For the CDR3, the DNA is TGTGCCTGGAGTACCCCCGGGGGCCAGCCCCAGCATTTT.

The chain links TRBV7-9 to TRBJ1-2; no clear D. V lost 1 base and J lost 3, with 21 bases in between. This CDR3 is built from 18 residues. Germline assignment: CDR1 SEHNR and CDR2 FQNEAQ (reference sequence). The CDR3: CASSLGGSEHPRHYGYTF. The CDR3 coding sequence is TGTGCCAGCAGCTTAGGAGGGTCTGAACACCCTCGGCACTATGGCTACACCTTC.

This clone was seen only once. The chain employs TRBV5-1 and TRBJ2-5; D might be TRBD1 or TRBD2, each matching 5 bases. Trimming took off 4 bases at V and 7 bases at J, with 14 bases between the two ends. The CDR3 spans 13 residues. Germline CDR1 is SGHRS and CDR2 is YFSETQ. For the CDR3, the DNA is TGCGCCAGCAGCGGGGACGTACTTTCGACCCAGTACTTC. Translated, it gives CASSGDVLSTQYF.

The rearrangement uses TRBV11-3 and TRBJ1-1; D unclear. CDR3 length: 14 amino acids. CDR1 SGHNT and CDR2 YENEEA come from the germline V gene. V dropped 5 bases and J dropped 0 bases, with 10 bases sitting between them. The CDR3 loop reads CASSRDGLNTEAFF. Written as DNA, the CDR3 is TGTGCCAGCAGCCGAGACGGGCTGAACACTGAAGCTTTCTTT.

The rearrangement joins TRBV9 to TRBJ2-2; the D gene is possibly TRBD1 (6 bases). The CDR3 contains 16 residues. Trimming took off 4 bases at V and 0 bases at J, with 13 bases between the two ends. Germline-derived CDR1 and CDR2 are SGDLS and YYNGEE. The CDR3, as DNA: TGTGCCAGCAGCAACCGACAGGTAACGAACACCGGGGAGCTGTTTTTT. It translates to CASSNRQVTNTGELFF.

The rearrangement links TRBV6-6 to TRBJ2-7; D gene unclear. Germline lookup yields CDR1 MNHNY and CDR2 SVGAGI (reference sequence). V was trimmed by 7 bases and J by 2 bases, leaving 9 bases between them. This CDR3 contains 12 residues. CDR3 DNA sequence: TGTGCCAGCAAGACCGCGACCTACGAGCAGTACTTC. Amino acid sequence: CASKTATYEQYF.

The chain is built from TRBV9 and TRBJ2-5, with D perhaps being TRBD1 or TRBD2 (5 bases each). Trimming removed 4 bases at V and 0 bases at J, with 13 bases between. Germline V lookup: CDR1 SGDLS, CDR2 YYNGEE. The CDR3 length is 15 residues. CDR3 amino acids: CASSRTGRNQETQYF. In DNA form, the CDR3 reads TGTGCCAGCAGCCGTACGGGGCGGAACCAAGAGACCCAGTACTTC. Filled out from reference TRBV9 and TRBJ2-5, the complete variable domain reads DSGVTQTPKHLITATGQRVTLRCSPRSGDLSVYWYQQSLDQGLQFLIQYYNGEERAKGNILERFSAQQFPDLHSELNLSSLELGDSALYFCASSRTGRNQETQYFGPGTRLLVL.

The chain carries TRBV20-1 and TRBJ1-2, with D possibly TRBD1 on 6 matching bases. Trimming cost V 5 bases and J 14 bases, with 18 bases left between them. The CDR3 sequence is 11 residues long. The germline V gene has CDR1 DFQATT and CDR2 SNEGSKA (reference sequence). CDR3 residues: CSAVQPTGLTF. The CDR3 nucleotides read TGCAGTGCTGTGCAACCGACAGGACTAACCTTC.

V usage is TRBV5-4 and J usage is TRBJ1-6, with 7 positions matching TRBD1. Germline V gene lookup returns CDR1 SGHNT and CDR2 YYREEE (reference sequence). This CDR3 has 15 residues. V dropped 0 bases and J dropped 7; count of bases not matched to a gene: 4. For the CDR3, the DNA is TGTGCCAGCAGCTTGGGGGACAGCGCAAATTCACCCCTCCACTTT. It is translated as CASSLGDSANSPLHF.

The CDR3, as DNA: TGCGCCAGCAGCCAAGACCCCGGATGGGGGGGGGTCGAGCAGTACTTC. This gives the protein CASSQDPGWGGVEQYF. The rearrangement links TRBV4-1 to TRBJ2-7, with 7 bases lining up with TRBD2. After removal of 0 bases from V and 6 bases from J, the junction contained 11 bases not matched to a gene. Germline CDR1 is MGHRA and CDR2 is YSYEKL. The CDR3 runs 16 residues.

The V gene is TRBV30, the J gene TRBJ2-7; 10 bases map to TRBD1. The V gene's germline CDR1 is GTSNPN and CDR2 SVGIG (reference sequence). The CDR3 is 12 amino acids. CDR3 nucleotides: TGTGCCTGGAGTGCCAAATCCGGGACAGGGGCAGTG. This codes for CAWSAKSGTGAV.

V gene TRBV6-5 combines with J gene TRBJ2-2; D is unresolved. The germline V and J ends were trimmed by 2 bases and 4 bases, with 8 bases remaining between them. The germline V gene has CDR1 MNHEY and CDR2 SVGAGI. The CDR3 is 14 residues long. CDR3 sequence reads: CASSYQGSTGELFF. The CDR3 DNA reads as TGTGCCAGCAGTTACCAAGGATCCACCGGGGAGCTGTTTTTT.

For the CDR3, the DNA is TGTGCTAGTGGTTTGAACACAGGGAGCACAGATACGCAGTATTTT. Residues: CASGLNTGSTDTQYF. V and J are TRBV12-5 and TRBJ2-3, with a tentative D call TRBD1 (6 bases). The CDR3 covers 15 residues. The ends were cut back, 2 bases at V and 0 bases at J, with 9 bases in the middle. Germline V gene lookup returns CDR1 LGHNT and CDR2 FRNRAP.

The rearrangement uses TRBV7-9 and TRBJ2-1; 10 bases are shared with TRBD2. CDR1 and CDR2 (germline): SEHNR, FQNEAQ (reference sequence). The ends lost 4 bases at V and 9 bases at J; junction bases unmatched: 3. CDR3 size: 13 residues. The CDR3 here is CASSYTSGIEQFF. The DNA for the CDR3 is TGTGCCAGCAGCTATACTAGCGGGATTGAGCAGTTCTTC.

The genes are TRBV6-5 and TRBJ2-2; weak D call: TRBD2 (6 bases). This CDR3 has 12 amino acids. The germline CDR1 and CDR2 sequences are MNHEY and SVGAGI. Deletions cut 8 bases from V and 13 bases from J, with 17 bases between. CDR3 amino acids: CASGSPGGRLFF. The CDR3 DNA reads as TGTGCCAGCGGCTCCCCCGGGGGAAGGCTGTTTTTT.

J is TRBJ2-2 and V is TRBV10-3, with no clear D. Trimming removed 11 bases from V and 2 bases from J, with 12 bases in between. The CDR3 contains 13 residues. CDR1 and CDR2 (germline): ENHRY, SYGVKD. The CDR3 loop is CAASDVNTGELFF. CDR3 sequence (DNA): TGTGCCGCCTCAGACGTAAACACCGGGGAGCTGTTTTTT.

CDR3 sequence reads: CAIRTRPSRDTQYF. CDR3 nucleotides: TGTGCCATCAGAACACGACCGTCGAGGGATACGCAGTATTTT. V is TRBV10-3 and J is TRBJ2-3; D is unclear. The CDR3 has 14 amino acids. Germline CDR1 ENHRY, CDR2 SYGVKD. Between the trimmed V and J ends, which lost 6 bases and 6 bases, there was a span of 16 bases.

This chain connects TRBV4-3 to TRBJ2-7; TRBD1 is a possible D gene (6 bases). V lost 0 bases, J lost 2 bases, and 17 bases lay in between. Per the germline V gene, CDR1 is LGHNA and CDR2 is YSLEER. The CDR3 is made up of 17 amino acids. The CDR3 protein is CASSQDLDLGATYEQYF. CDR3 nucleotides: TGCGCCAGCAGCCAAGATCTTGATTTGGGGGCTACCTACGAGCAGTACTTC.

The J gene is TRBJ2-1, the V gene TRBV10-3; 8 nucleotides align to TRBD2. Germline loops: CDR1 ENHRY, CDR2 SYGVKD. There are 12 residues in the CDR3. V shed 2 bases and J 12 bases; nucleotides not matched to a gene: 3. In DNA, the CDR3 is TGTGCCATCAGTGAGGAGCGGGGGTGGCAGTTCTTC. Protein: CAISEERGWQFF.

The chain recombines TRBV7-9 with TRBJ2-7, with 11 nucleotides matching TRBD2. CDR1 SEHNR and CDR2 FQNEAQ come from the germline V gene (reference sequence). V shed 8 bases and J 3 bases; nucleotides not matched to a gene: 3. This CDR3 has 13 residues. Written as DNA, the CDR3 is TGTGCCAGCTCAACTAGCGGGAGCTACGAGCAGTACTTC. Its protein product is CASSTSGSYEQYF. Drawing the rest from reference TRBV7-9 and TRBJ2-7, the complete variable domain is DTGVSQNPRHKITKRGQNVTFRCDPISEHNRLYWYRQTLGQGPEFLTYFQNEAQLEKSRLLSDRFSAERPKGSFSTLEIQRTEQGDSAMYLCASSTSGSYEQYFGPGTRLTVT.

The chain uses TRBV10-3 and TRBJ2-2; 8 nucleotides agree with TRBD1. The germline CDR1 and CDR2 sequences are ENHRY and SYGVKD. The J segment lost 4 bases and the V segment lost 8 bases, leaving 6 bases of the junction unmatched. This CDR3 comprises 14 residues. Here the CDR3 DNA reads TGTGCCATCTCCGCAGGGGGCATCACCGGGGAGCTGTTTTTT. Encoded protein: CAISAGGITGELFF.

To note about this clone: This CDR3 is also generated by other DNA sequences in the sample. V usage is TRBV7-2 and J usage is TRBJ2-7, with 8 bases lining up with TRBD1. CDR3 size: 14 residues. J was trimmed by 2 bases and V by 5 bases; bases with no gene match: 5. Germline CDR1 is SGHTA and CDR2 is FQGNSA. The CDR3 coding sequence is TGTGCCAGCAGCCGCGGACAGGGTCCCTACGAGCAGTACTTC. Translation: CASSRGQGPYEQYF.

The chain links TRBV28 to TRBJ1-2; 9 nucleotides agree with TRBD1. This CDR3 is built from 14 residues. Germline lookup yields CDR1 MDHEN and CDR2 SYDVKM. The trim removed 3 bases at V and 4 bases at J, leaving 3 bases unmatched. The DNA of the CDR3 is TGTGCCAGCAGTTTGAGGACAGGGGTCTATGGCTACACCTTC. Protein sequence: CASSLRTGVYGYTF.

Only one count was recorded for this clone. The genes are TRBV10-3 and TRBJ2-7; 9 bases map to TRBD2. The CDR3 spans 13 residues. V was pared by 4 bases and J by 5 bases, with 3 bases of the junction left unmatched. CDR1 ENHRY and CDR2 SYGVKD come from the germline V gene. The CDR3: CAISGGLADEQYF. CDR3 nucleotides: TGTGCCATCAGTGGGGGACTAGCTGACGAGCAGTACTTC.